This T cell receptor (beta chain) was found in a study of cytomegalovirus exposure and HLA in healthy donors. A multiplex PCR was run with 60 Vbeta primers and 13 Jbeta primers. Profiling relied on immunoSEQ multiplex PCR, and the TCRdb table lists in-frame clones only, not all of them. The ten top clones account for less than 1%, within a sample of around 200,000 clones. CDR1 SNHLY and CDR2 FYNNEI come from the germline V gene. The V end was cut by 3 bases, the J end by 2 bases, with 13 bases between. The CDR3 sequence is 16 residues long. The source material was PBMCs. The gene calls are TRBV2 and TRBJ2-2, with D perhaps TRBD2 (5 bases). The sequence came from a woman in her 30s in good health and CMV-seropositive. This CDR3 is CASSERAVGNTGELFF. Here the CDR3 DNA reads TGTGCCAGCAGTGAGAGGGCCGTGGGAAACACCGGGGAGCTGTTTTTT.